This TCR beta chain is drawn from a study of T cell changes during pregnancy in multiple sclerosis. TCRdb's copy holds only in-frame clones and misses some; the assay was immunoSEQ multiplex PCR. This sample has 40,000 or so clones, with approximately 90% found just once. Trimming removed 6 bases at V and 4 bases at J, with 8 bases between. From germline, CDR1 is KGHSH and CDR2 LQKENI. The CDR3 is 12 amino acids. The source of this sequence is a female donor with multiple sclerosis, enrolled in a pregnancy study. Sample: CD4+ T cells from peripheral blood mononuclear cells, taken in the third trimester of pregnancy. The chain employs TRBV18 and TRBJ2-3, with D unresolved. Here the CDR3 reads CASSRYADTQYF. CDR3 DNA sequence: TGTGCCAGCTCTCGGTATGCAGATACGCAGTATTTT.